Presented here are 32 T cell receptor beta chains from one specimen sequenced in a study of CD8+ T cells in alopecia areata (dated by TCRdb to 2017 to 2018). Library preparation employed the immunoSEQ multiplex PCR assay. RNA was extracted from all samples and reverse transcribed into cDNA, which served as template for TCR sequencing. TCRdb mirrors the immuneACCESS table, restricted to in-frame sequences. Some clones are absent from its copies; in checked studies, under half trace to an unresolved V gene, and the reason for the others is unknown. For this sample there are some 200,000 clones; more than 45% appear just once. The ten biggest clones cover about 1.4% of the sample. According to the study, the label for this sample's time point signals: around 28 days on oral tofacitinib. In light of the paper, this sample's treatment or condition label describes: oral pan-JAK inhibitor, 5-10 mg twice daily.

The input for sequencing was CD4+ T cells sorted from blood, taken at week 4, from a patient treated with tofacitinib. The receptor source for this set is a human donor with alopecia areata.

V and J are TRBV2 and TRBJ2-7; D is uncertain. The CDR3 extends over 13 amino acids. The germline gives CDR1 SNHLY, CDR2 FYNNEI. V was clipped by 1 base and J by 7 bases, with 11 bases between them. The CDR3 sequence is CASSEGVSREQYF. CDR3 in DNA: TGTGCCAGCAGTGAAGGGGTGTCTCGTGAGCAGTACTTC.

CDR3 sequence reads: CASSAQSGANVLTF. In DNA, the CDR3 is TGCGCCAGCAGCGCCCAGTCTGGGGCCAACGTCCTGACTTTC. The chain carries TRBV5-1 and TRBJ2-6; D is unclear. Germline V lookup: CDR1 SGHRS, CDR2 YFSETQ. The CDR3 consists of 14 residues. The germline V and J ends were trimmed by 4 bases and 1 base, with 6 bases remaining between them.

This chain joins TRBV30 and TRBJ2-5; D is possibly TRBD2 (6 bases). Trimming stripped 2 bases from V and 4 bases from J, with 17 bases between. Germline CDR1 reads GTSNPN; CDR2 reads SVGIG (reference sequence). There are 15 residues in the CDR3. CDR3 amino acids: CAWSLGLGVRETQYF. The CDR3 DNA reads TGTGCCTGGAGTTTGGGACTGGGGGTTCGAGAGACCCAGTACTTC. Full variable domain (missing parts from reference TRBV30 and TRBJ2-5): SQTIHQWPATLVQPVGSPLSLECTVEGTSNPNLYWYRQAAGRGLQLLFYSVGIGQISSEVPQNLSASRPQDRQFILSSKKLLLSDSGFYLCAWSLGLGVRETQYFGPGTRLLVL.

This clone has only a few counts. The genes are TRBV6-6 and TRBJ2-1, with TRBD1 as a possible D gene (5 bases). Looked up from germline, CDR1 is MNHNY and CDR2 is SVGAGI (reference sequence). CDR3 length: 12 residues. V lost 6 bases and J 5 bases, leaving 8 bases between the germline ends. The CDR3 coding sequence is TGTGCCAGCAGAAAGACAGACAATGAGCAGTTCTTC. Translating it yields CASRKTDNEQFF.

This chain uses TRBV5-6 with TRBJ1-2; D gene uncertain. Trimming left V 4 bases short and J 8 bases short, with 15 bases between. Germline V gene data show CDR1 as SGHDT and CDR2 as YYEEEE. The CDR3 has 13 amino acids. Here the CDR3 reads CASSPPGSRGYTF. CDR3 nucleotide sequence: TGTGCCAGCAGCCCGCCCGGGAGTCGGGGCTACACCTTC.

This chain joins TRBV5-1 and TRBJ2-5; D may be TRBD1 (6 bases). Germline V gene sequence: CDR1 SGHRS, CDR2 YFSETQ. The V end was cut by 0 bases, the J end by 1 base, with 13 bases between. The CDR3 consists of 16 residues. CDR3 sequence: CASSLAAGVSQETQYF. CDR3 DNA sequence: TGCGCCAGCAGCTTGGCGGCAGGGGTCTCCCAAGAGACCCAGTACTTC.

V is TRBV5-6 and J is TRBJ2-2, with 8 bases aligning to TRBD2. Trimming removed 2 bases from V and 4 bases from J; junction bases left unmatched: 7. Germline assignment: CDR1 SGHDT and CDR2 YYEEEE. The CDR3 spans 16 residues. The CDR3 region has the DNA TGTGCCAGCAGCTTTAAGCGGGGGACGGGCACCGGGGAGCTGTTTTTT. Translating gives CASSFKRGTGTGELFF.

Note on this clone: This same CDR3 is encoded by further DNA sequences in the sample. This chain links TRBV30 with TRBJ1-5, with D maybe TRBD1 (5 bases). Per the germline V gene, CDR1 is GTSNPN and CDR2 is SVGIG (reference sequence). CDR3 length equals 14 residues. V was shortened by 0 bases and J by 5 bases, with 11 bases between the two germline ends. CDR3 amino acids: CAWSVGQGHQPQHF. The CDR3 DNA follows: TGTGCCTGGAGTGTAGGGCAGGGCCATCAGCCCCAGCATTTT.

This clone has a handful of counts. The chain uses TRBV9 and TRBJ2-1, with D unclear. Germline V gene data show CDR1 as SGDLS and CDR2 as YYNGEE. The CDR3 loop spans 17 amino acids. V was clipped by 0 bases and J by 5 bases, with 18 bases between them. The DNA of the CDR3 is TGTGCCAGCAGCGTAGAACAAAGGATCCGAGGAGACAATGAGCAGTTCTTC. Its translation is CASSVEQRIRGDNEQFF.

V is TRBV2 and J is TRBJ1-6; TRBD1 might be the D (6 bases). CDR1 SNHLY and CDR2 FYNNEI come from the germline V gene. V dropped 7 bases and J dropped 8 bases, with 12 bases sitting between them. The CDR3 is 13 residues long. The CDR3 here is CASKETGDSPLHF. Written as DNA, the CDR3 is TGTGCCAGCAAGGAGACAGGCGATTCACCCCTCCACTTT. The entire variable domain, with the rest obtained from reference TRBV2 and TRBJ1-6, is as follows: EPEVTQTPSHQVTQMGQEVILRCVPISNHLYFYWYRQILGQKVEFLVSFYNNEISEKSEIFDDQFSVERPDGSNFTLKIRSTKLEDSAMYFCASKETGDSPLHFGNGTRLTVT.

This clone has a single count. The rearrangement joins TRBV29-1 to TRBJ2-5; D remains ambiguous. From germline, CDR1 is SQVTM and CDR2 ANQGSEA. V was cut by 5 bases and J by 1 base, with 14 bases left in between. The CDR3 covers 14 residues. CDR3 loop: CSVQSGSRQETQYF. The CDR3 nucleotides are TGCAGCGTTCAGTCCGGTTCCCGCCAAGAGACCCAGTACTTC.

The chain combines TRBV19 with TRBJ2-5, with D possibly TRBD1 on 5 matching bases. Germline-derived CDR1 and CDR2 are LNHDA and SQIVND (reference sequence). The V end was cut by 2 bases, the J end by 4 bases, with 17 bases between. The length of the CDR3 is 16 residues. DNA for the CDR3: TGTGCCAGTAGTATAAAGGCAGGGATCGGTATAGAGACCCAGTACTTC. This encodes CASSIKAGIGIETQYF.

In this sample, this clone turned up a few times. The same CDR3 arises from other DNA sequences in this sample as well. The chain uses TRBV29-1 and TRBJ2-5; D gene unclear. The V gene lost 4 bases and the J gene lost 2 bases, with 8 bases spanning the gap. The CDR3 loop spans 12 amino acids. Per the germline V gene, CDR1 is SQVTM and CDR2 is ANQGSEA. The CDR3 spells CSVVKLQETQYF. CDR3 DNA: TGCAGCGTTGTGAAGCTTCAAGAGACCCAGTACTTC.

This clone was detected a few times. The chain joins TRBV7-2 to TRBJ1-1; D ambiguous. V was clipped by 5 bases and J by 5 bases, with 12 bases between them. The CDR3 length is 13 residues. CDR1 and CDR2 (germline): SGHTA, FQGNSA. Written as DNA, the CDR3 is TGTGCCAGCAGCCTACACCAAGATACTGAAGCTTTCTTT. Its protein product is CASSLHQDTEAFF. Together with reference TRBV7-2 and TRBJ1-1, the CDR3 gives the full variable domain: GAGVSQSPSNKVTEKGKDVELRCDPISGHTALYWYRQSLGQGLEFLIYFQGNSAPDKSGLPSDRFSAERTGGSVSTLTIQRTQQEDSAVYLCASSLHQDTEAFFGQGTRLTVV.

This clone was counted only a few times. The chain carries TRBV12-5 and TRBJ2-3, with TRBD1 as a possible D gene (6 bases). V lost 7 bases to trimming and J lost 4 bases, with 15 bases between them. The CDR3 has 14 amino acids. Germline V gene lookup returns CDR1 LGHNT and CDR2 FRNRAP. CDR3 amino acids: CASVLVGAADTQYF. For the CDR3, the DNA is TGTGCTAGTGTCCTTGTGGGGGCGGCAGATACGCAGTATTTT.

CDR3 coding DNA: TGTGCCAGCAGTTCCCTCGGCGTCCTGACTTTC. As protein: CASSSLGVLTF. The V call is TRBV6-5, the J call TRBJ2-6; D is unresolved. Trimming took off 4 bases at V and 12 bases at J, with 7 bases between the two ends. Germline CDR1 and CDR2: MNHEY and SVGAGI. This CDR3 spans 11 amino acids.

A word on this clone: One end of the junction varies from germline; a read error may be responsible. This chain uses TRBV7-2 with TRBJ2-4, with TRBD2 identical over 10 bases. This CDR3 is 16 amino acids long. Germline lookup yields CDR1 SGHTA and CDR2 FQGNSA. CDR3 sequence: CASSLAPTSGVNIQYF. DNA for the CDR3: TGTGCCAGCAGCCTAGCCCCAACTAGCGGGGTGAACATTCAGTACTTC.

The chain's CDR3 is CASSPFQEGANVLTF. In DNA, the CDR3 is TGTGCCAGCTCACCATTCCAGGAAGGGGCCAACGTCCTGACTTTC. This sequence joins TRBV18 and TRBJ2-6; D not resolved. The CDR3 extends over 15 amino acids. From germline, CDR1 is KGHSH and CDR2 LQKENI. V lost 2 bases and J lost 4, with 9 bases in between.

This chain joins TRBV29-1 and TRBJ2-7; 7 bases are a match to TRBD1. V shed 5 bases and J 4 bases; nucleotides not matched to a gene: 8. CDR3 length equals 13 residues. Germline V CDR1 and CDR2: SQVTM, ANQGSEA. CDR3 nucleotides: TGCAGCGTTTCACAGGGGACGGCTTACGAGCAGTACTTC. It translates to CSVSQGTAYEQYF.

This chain uses TRBV7-9 with TRBJ1-1; D is possibly TRBD1 (6 bases). The V gene lost 0 bases and the J gene lost 8 bases, with 13 bases spanning the gap. This CDR3 comprises 14 residues. The germline CDR1 and CDR2 sequences are SEHNR and FQNEAQ (reference sequence). CDR3: CASSLAHGQTEAFF. The CDR3 DNA follows: TGTGCCAGCAGCTTAGCGCATGGACAGACCGAAGCTTTCTTT. The entire variable domain, with the rest obtained from reference TRBV7-9 and TRBJ1-1, is as follows: DTGVSQNPRHKITKRGQNVTFRCDPISEHNRLYWYRQTLGQGPEFLTYFQNEAQLEKSRLLSDRFSAERPKGSFSTLEIQRTEQGDSAMYLCASSLAHGQTEAFFGQGTRLTVV.

This clone has only a few counts. The V and J genes are TRBV7-2 and TRBJ2-2; D is ambiguous. CDR3 length equals 14 residues. The ends were cut back, 3 bases at V and 1 base at J, with 6 bases in the middle. The V gene's germline CDR1 is SGHTA and CDR2 FQGNSA. CDR3 DNA sequence: TGTGCCAGCAGCTTCCGACGGAACACCGGGGAGCTGTTTTTT. This gives the protein CASSFRRNTGELFF.

The gene calls are TRBV23-1 and TRBJ2-3; TRBD2 might be the D (6 bases). TRBV23-1 is designated an ORF whose function remains uncertain. The CDR3 covers 16 residues. V lost 0 bases and J 2 bases, leaving 12 bases between the germline ends. The CDR3 DNA follows: TGCGCCAGCAGTCAATCGGCTAGCGACCCCACAGATACGCAGTATTTT. Translation: CASSQSASDPTDTQYF.

The chain links TRBV7-3 to TRBJ2-1; D may correspond to TRBD1 or TRBD2 (6 bases each). With 5 bases removed from V and 3 bases from J, the gap between germline ends came to 14 bases. The CDR3 totals 15 residues. The germline CDR1 and CDR2 sequences are SGHTA and FQGTGA. Here the CDR3 reads CASSLRDNGYNEQFF. The DNA for the CDR3 is TGTGCCAGCAGCCTGCGGGACAATGGCTACAATGAGCAGTTCTTC.

This clone was detected only a few times. This chain joins TRBV5-5 and TRBJ2-1; maybe TRBD2 (6 bases). There are 16 residues in the CDR3. In germline, CDR1 is SGHKS, CDR2 YYEKEE (reference sequence). Trimming took off 2 bases at V and 0 bases at J, with 12 bases between the two ends. In nucleotides, the CDR3 is TGTGCCAGCAGCTTTCTAGCGCTCAGCTCCTACAATGAGCAGTTCTTC. Translated: CASSFLALSSYNEQFF.

This clone has only a few counts. The V call is TRBV5-1, the J call TRBJ1-1; D not certain. This CDR3 has 14 residues. Per the germline V gene, CDR1 is SGHRS and CDR2 is YFSETQ. Trimming took off 1 base at V and 1 base at J, with 8 bases between the two ends. The CDR3 bases are TGCGCCAGCAGCTTGTCAGGAAAGAACACTGAAGCTTTCTTT. Its translation is CASSLSGKNTEAFF.

The chain links TRBV30 to TRBJ1-2, with D unresolved. The germline gives CDR1 GTSNPN, CDR2 SVGIG (reference sequence). This CDR3 has 14 amino acids. V shed 0 bases and J shed 5 bases, with 13 bases lying between them. CDR3 sequence reads: CAWSVQLGAYGYTF. The CDR3 DNA is TGTGCCTGGAGTGTACAGTTGGGCGCGTATGGCTACACCTTC. Filled out from reference TRBV30 and TRBJ1-2, the complete variable domain reads SQTIHQWPATLVQPVGSPLSLECTVEGTSNPNLYWYRQAAGRGLQLLFYSVGIGQISSEVPQNLSASRPQDRQFILSSKKLLLSDSGFYLCAWSVQLGAYGYTFGSGTRLTVV.

This chain links TRBV30 with TRBJ1-2, with TRBD1 matching over 8 bases. The CDR3 contains 14 residues. The trim removed 1 base at V and 7 bases at J, leaving 8 bases unmatched. Germline CDR1 reads GTSNPN; CDR2 reads SVGIG (reference sequence). CDR3 nucleotide sequence: TGTGCCTGGAGTGGTGCAGGGGGCTTAGGTGGCTACACCTTC. Its translation is CAWSGAGGLGGYTF.

The sample holds a few counts of this clone. CDR3 nucleotides: TGTGCTAGTGGTTTGGTGGTTCCGTCAGGGACACACCTTTACGAGCAGTACTTC. Translation: CASGLVVPSGTHLYEQYF. This rearrangement joins TRBV12-5 to TRBJ2-7; possibly TRBD1 for D (6 bases). The V gene's germline CDR1 is LGHNT and CDR2 FRNRAP. This CDR3 has 18 residues. Trimming took 0 bases from V and 4 from J, leaving 22 bases between them.

The rearrangement joins TRBV5-6 to TRBJ2-7; D gene ambiguous. This CDR3 has 13 residues. V lost 1 base, J lost 3 bases, and 8 bases lay in between. CDR1 and CDR2 (germline): SGHDT, YYEEEE. The CDR3, as DNA: TGTGCCAGCAGCTTGTACAGCGACTACGAGCAGTACTTC. Amino acid sequence: CASSLYSDYEQYF.

The count of this clone is one. V is TRBV7-3 and J is TRBJ2-2; 8 bases line up with TRBD1. The CDR3 totals 14 residues. The ends lost 3 bases at V and 4 bases at J; junction bases unmatched: 1. Per the germline V gene, CDR1 is SGHTA and CDR2 is FQGTGA. The CDR3 DNA is TGTGCCAGCAGCTTCGGACAGGGCACCGGGGAGCTGTTTTTT. This codes for CASSFGQGTGELFF.

This clone was seen a few times. This chain connects TRBV7-6 to TRBJ1-3; TRBD1 matches at 7 bases. Trimming removed 5 bases from V and 1 base from J; junction bases left unmatched: 17. The CDR3 totals 19 residues. Per the germline V gene, CDR1 is SGHVS and CDR2 is FNYEAQ. In DNA form, the CDR3 reads TGTGCCAGCAGCCTTAGCCGGGACAGACATATAGGTTCTGGAAACACCATATATTTT. As protein: CASSLSRDRHIGSGNTIYF.

V is TRBV2 and J is TRBJ2-5; D gene ambiguous. V was pared by 2 bases and J by 6 bases, with 4 bases between. CDR1 is SNHLY, CDR2 FYNNEI, per germline. The length of the CDR3 is 11 residues. DNA for the CDR3: TGTGCCAGCAGTGAACGCCAGACCCAGTACTTC. Translated, it gives CASSERQTQYF.